This TCR beta chain appears in the sequencing data of a study of shared clonotypes between healthy human individuals. Notes on the study in general: Shared across several donors were 4% to 5% of the naive CD4 clonotypes.

The deep-level immunoSEQ assay was used. The table came from immunoSEQ multiplex PCR; TCRdb's copy has only in-frame clones and leaves some out. The sample consists of around 1,900,000 clones, over 85% of them appearing once. CD45RO-negative, CCR7-selected cells formed the naive CD8 fraction, which excluded terminally differentiated effector memory CD45RA+ cells. CDR3 length: 14 residues. V was shortened by 4 bases and J by 2 bases, with 12 bases between the two germline ends. CDR1 and CDR2 (germline): MDHEN, SYDVKM. About this clone itself: Antigen: not known.

Input material: naive CD8+ T cells from PBMCs. The chain couples TRBV28 to TRBJ2-7; D is possibly TRBD1 (6 bases). The sequence was obtained from a man between 18 and 29 years old in good health. Some clones in this sample may be carry-over from other donors' samples. The CDR3 protein is CASSWPGDAYEQYF. The CDR3 DNA reads TGTGCCAGCAGTTGGCCAGGGGACGCCTACGAGCAGTACTTC. Together with reference TRBV28 and TRBJ2-7, the CDR3 gives the full variable domain: DVKVTQSSRYLVKRTGEKVFLECVQDMDHENMFWYRQDPGLGLRLIYFSYDVKMKEKGDIPEGYSVSREKKERFSLILESASTNQTSMYLCASSWPGDAYEQYFGPGTRLTVT.